This TCR beta chain was captured in a study of identical twins. The length of the CDR3 is 13 residues. The V end was cut by 6 bases, the J end by 1 base, with 7 bases between. A template switching step contributed a universal primer site, while unique molecular identifiers were present in the cDNA. TCRdb reprocessed the 5' RACE reads via MiXCR and lists one record per CDR3 protein. The repertoire holds about 690,000 distinct CDR3 sequences, 5.5% to 7.5% seen once, with approximately 1.6% in the top ten. On this clonotype: Its antigen is unknown.

Whole-study results and caveats: Twins shared beta out-of-frame sequences in excess, but this excess was weaker. Cross-sectional statistics, not tracking of the same donors, supported the conclusions. Zero-insertion findings could be partly confounded by invariant cells (MAIT and iNKT cells).

Input material: naive T cells sorted from blood. The J gene is TRBJ1-5, the V gene TRBV12-3 or TRBV12-4; D uncertain. The sequence derives from a man younger than 35 in good health. The DNA of the CDR3 is TGTGCCAGCAGGGCTTCAAGCAATCAGCCCCAGCATTTT. It specifies CASRASSNQPQHF.